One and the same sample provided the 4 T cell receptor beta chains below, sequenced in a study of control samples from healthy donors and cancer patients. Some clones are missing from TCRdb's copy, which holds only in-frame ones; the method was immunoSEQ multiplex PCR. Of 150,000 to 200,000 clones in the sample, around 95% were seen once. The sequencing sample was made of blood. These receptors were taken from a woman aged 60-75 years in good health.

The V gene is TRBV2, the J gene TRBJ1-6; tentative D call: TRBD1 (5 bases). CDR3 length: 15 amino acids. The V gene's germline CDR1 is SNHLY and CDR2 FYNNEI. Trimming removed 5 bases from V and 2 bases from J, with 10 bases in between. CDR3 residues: CASSTEGTYNSPLHF. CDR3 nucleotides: TGTGCCAGCAGTACGGAGGGGACCTATAATTCACCCCTCCACTTT.

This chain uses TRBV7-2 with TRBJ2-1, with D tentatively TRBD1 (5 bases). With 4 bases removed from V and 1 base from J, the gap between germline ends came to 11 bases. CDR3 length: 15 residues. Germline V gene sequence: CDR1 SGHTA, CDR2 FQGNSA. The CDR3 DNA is TGTGCCAGCAGCTCACAGGATGGGTCCTACAATGAGCAGTTCTTC. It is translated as CASSSQDGSYNEQFF. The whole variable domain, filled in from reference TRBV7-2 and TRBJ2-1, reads GAGVSQSPSNKVTEKGKDVELRCDPISGHTALYWYRQSLGQGLEFLIYFQGNSAPDKSGLPSDRFSAERTGGSVSTLTIQRTQQEDSAVYLCASSSQDGSYNEQFFGPGTRLTVL.

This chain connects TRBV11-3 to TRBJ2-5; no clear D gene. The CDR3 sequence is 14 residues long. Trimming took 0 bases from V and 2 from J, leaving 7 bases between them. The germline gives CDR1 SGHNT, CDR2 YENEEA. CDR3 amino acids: CASSLDGPQETQYF. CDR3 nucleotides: TGTGCCAGCAGCTTAGATGGACCACAAGAGACCCAGTACTTC.

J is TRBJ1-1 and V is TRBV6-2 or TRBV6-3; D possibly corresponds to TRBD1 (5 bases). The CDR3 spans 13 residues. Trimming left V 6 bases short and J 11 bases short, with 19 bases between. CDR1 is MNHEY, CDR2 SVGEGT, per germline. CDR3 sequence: CASSRKRGLEAFF. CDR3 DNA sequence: TGTGCCAGCAGCCGCAAGAGGGGATTGGAGGCTTTCTTT.